The subject of this entry is one T cell receptor beta chain. What it binds is unknown. Produced via immunoSEQ multiplex PCR; TCRdb's table is partial and in-frame only. The data contain more than 15,000 clones, approximately 82% of them singletons. This sample is part of a study of vaccination effects on CD4 cells after COVID-19. Notes on the study in general: There was marked clonal contraction among infection- and vaccine-induced clones late after vaccination.

This CDR3 has 14 residues. Per the germline V gene, CDR1 is SGHTA and CDR2 is FQGNSA. V lost 3 bases to trimming and J lost 4 bases, with 11 bases between them. Expansion with viral peptide pools was applied to antigen-specific CD4+ T cells by the ViraFEST assay prior to sequencing. Researchers isolated CD4+ T cells once about eleven days of culture had elapsed. Confirmation by PCR established that the person had SARS-CoV-2 infection between March and December 2020. Everyone in the study got two shots of either the BNT162b2 or mRNA-1273 vaccine. Replacing half the medium with IL-2 medium was done on days 3 and 7.

Sequenced material: CD4+ T cells from PBMCs cultured with SARS-CoV-2 spike peptides, taken after COVID-19 vaccination. This chain uses TRBV7-2 with TRBJ2-3; D unresolved. The source of this sequence is a human donor who had a prior SARS-CoV-2 infection. The CDR3 region has the DNA TGTGCCAGCAGCTTGTTTTCCCTTTCAGATACGCAGTATTTT. This encodes CASSLFSLSDTQYF.